The 9 T cell receptor beta chains listed next were all sequenced from one sample in a study of blood T cell repertoires in COVID-19. Produced via immunoSEQ multiplex PCR; TCRdb's table is partial and in-frame only. The profile shows about 380,000 clones, around 89% of them singletons. The sequencing sample was made of PBMCs or T cells enriched from blood (not recorded which). Receptors originate from a woman in her late teens or twenties who had recovered from COVID-19.

V is TRBV5-1 and J is TRBJ2-1, with 14 positions matching TRBD2. The germline V gene has CDR1 SGHRS and CDR2 YFSETQ. The CDR3 runs 16 residues. V gave up 3 bases and J gave up 5 bases; unmatched junction bases: 4. The CDR3 loop is CASSWTSGGPNNEQFF. The CDR3 nucleotides read TGCGCCAGCAGCTGGACTAGCGGGGGGCCGAACAATGAGCAGTTCTTC.

This rearrangement joins TRBV4-1 to TRBJ2-5, with TRBD1 identical over 9 bases. Unmatched junction bases numbered 10, after V lost 4 bases and J lost 1 base. The CDR3 runs 17 residues. Germline-derived CDR1 and CDR2 are MGHRA and YSYEKL. CDR3 sequence: CASSPHRDREAQETQYF. In DNA, the CDR3 is TGCGCCAGCAGCCCACACCGGGACAGGGAGGCCCAAGAGACCCAGTACTTC.

This rearrangement joins TRBV5-4 to TRBJ2-1; maybe TRBD2 (7 bases). The CDR3 runs 17 residues. Trimming left V 0 bases short and J 5 bases short, with 18 bases between. The germline V gene encodes CDR1 SGHNT and CDR2 YYREEE (reference sequence). The CDR3: CASSLAPGGGGHNEQFF. The CDR3 nucleotides read TGTGCCAGCAGCTTGGCCCCCGGGGGCGGGGGTCACAATGAGCAGTTCTTC.

This clone was found once. This rearrangement joins TRBV7-2 to TRBJ1-1; a weak D match, TRBD1 (6 bases). V was pared by 6 bases and J by 8 bases, with 13 bases between. The germline CDR1 and CDR2 sequences are SGHTA and FQGNSA. The CDR3 has 12 amino acids. CDR3 sequence (DNA): TGTGCCAGCAGTCTGGACAGAGGAGAAGCTTTCTTT. As protein: CASSLDRGEAFF.

This CDR3 is CASSESGGYEQYF. For the CDR3, the DNA is TGTGCCAGCAGCGAATCAGGGGGCTACGAGCAGTACTTC. The gene calls are TRBV7-2 and TRBJ2-7; 7 positions match TRBD1. Per the germline V gene, CDR1 is SGHTA and CDR2 is FQGNSA. The CDR3 is made up of 13 amino acids. V gave up 5 bases and J gave up 3 bases; unmatched junction bases: 4.

This chain joins TRBV30 and TRBJ1-1, with TRBD1 as a possible D gene (5 bases). With 2 bases removed from V and 7 bases from J, the gap between germline ends came to 8 bases. CDR3 size: 11 residues. The germline gives CDR1 GTSNPN, CDR2 SVGIG (reference sequence). DNA of the CDR3: TGTGCCTGGAGTTCGGGGGGTGAAGCTTTCTTT. Translated: CAWSSGGEAFF.

The chain combines TRBV4-1 with TRBJ2-3; D is ambiguous. Trimming took off 0 bases at V and 2 bases at J, with 6 bases between the two ends. Germline-derived CDR1 and CDR2 are MGHRA and YSYEKL. The CDR3 has 14 amino acids. DNA of the CDR3: TGCGCCAGCAGCCAAGACCAGTACACAGATACGCAGTATTTT. Protein sequence: CASSQDQYTDTQYF.

V gene TRBV3-1 (or the pseudogene TRBV3-2) combines with J gene TRBJ2-2; no definite D call. V was trimmed by 4 bases and J by 2 bases, leaving 11 bases between them. Per germline, CDR1 LGHDT and CDR2 YNNKEL (reference sequence). The CDR3 runs 15 residues. This chain's CDR3 is CASSPALGNTGELFF. The CDR3 DNA reads TGTGCCAGCAGCCCAGCGCTTGGTAACACCGGGGAGCTGTTTTTT.

The genes are TRBV13 and TRBJ2-7; a weak D match, TRBD1 (5 bases). Germline lookup yields CDR1 PRHDT and CDR2 FYEKMQ (reference sequence). Trimming removed 2 bases at V and 7 bases at J, with 12 bases between. This CDR3 region has 13 residues. The CDR3 DNA is TGTGCCAGCAGCTTATCAGGGCTCTATGAGCAGTACTTC. Translating gives CASSLSGLYEQYF.